This T cell receptor (beta chain) is drawn from a study of blood T cell repertoires in COVID-19. Across the whole study: From T cells, B-cell-depleted T cells, or PBMCs came the material, which was cDNA or gDNA.

Germline CDR1 is MNHNS and CDR2 is SASEGT. Trimming at V came to 2 bases and at J to 10 bases, leaving 7 bases not matched to a gene. This CDR3 is 14 amino acids long. Profiled with immunoSEQ multiplex PCR; TCRdb holds only in-frame clones, not every one. The data show about 140,000 clones, 70% to 85% seen once. Material: peripheral blood. This sequence originates from a human donor in a cohort sampled during active COVID-19. The chain links TRBV6-1 to TRBJ2-5; 10 nucleotides match TRBD1. This CDR3 is CASSETTGGYFQYF. In DNA, the CDR3 is TGTGCCAGCAGTGAAACGACAGGGGGCTATTTCCAGTACTTC.